The clone carrying this TCR beta chain was seen more than once but under ten times. Its antigen remains unknown. These data come from a study of T cells after yellow fever vaccination. Looking at the study overall: The authors prepared low-cell-number fractions using SMART-Seq v4 Ultra Low Input. Findings of the study overall: Across the CD4 and CD8 compartments, a small share of clonotypes was present in both. Post-booster repertoires contained most primary-vaccination clones again (96% CD4, approximately 88% CD8).

TCRdb reprocessed the 5' RACE reads via MiXCR and lists one record per CDR3 protein. The table includes 150,000 to 200,000 distinct CDR3 sequences, roughly a tenth detected once. CDR3 length: 12 residues. Trimming removed 4 bases from V and 4 bases from J, with 5 bases in between. The germline V gene has CDR1 MNHEY and CDR2 SMNVEV (reference sequence). The sequence came from a man between 18 and 35 years old who received the YFV17D yellow fever vaccine. The chain uses TRBV27 and TRBJ2-1, with D hard to call. Here the sequenced sample was CD8+ T cells sorted from PBMCs, taken 45 days after the yellow fever booster vaccination. The CDR3 DNA reads as TGTGCCAGCAGTTCCCCGTACAATGAGCAGTTCTTC. It yields the protein CASSSPYNEQFF.